Reported below is one TCR beta chain. The target antigen is unknown. The entry originates in a study of T cells expressing NK-cell markers. Study-wide findings and caveats: These clonotypes also led the CD3+CD56-NKG2C+ fraction in several donors.

TCRdb reprocessed the 5' RACE reads, with one entry per CDR3 protein and no DNA. Its clone listing holds 300,000 to 450,000 distinct CDR3 sequences. The CDR3 covers 15 residues. From germline, CDR1 is KGHSY and CDR2 FQNENV. V and J are TRBV16 and TRBJ1-4; TCRdb's assignment of TRBD1 cannot be checked, as there is no DNA. Sequencing was performed on blood T cells: a sorted CD56 or NKG2C T cell subset, CD4+ or CD8+ T cells, or bulk PBMC T cells (not recorded which). The TCR originated in a man aged 18 to 69 in good health. The CDR3 region is CASSLQGGTNEKLFF.